These 31 T cell receptor beta chains share one sample of origin, sequenced in a study of cytomegalovirus exposure and HLA in healthy donors. PCR employed 60 Vbeta and 13 Jbeta primers. TCRdb's table, derived via immunoSEQ multiplex PCR, lists solely in-frame clones and lacks some. The table has some 110,000 clones, approximately 9.4% seen once. Sequenced material: PBMCs. The receptors shown here come from a man aged 25 to 40 in good health and CMV-seronegative.

This clone was seen a handful of times. The V call is TRBV5-6, the J call TRBJ2-3; 7 bases line up with TRBD1. The CDR3 runs to 12 residues. CDR1 is SGHDT and CDR2 is YYEEEE in the germline V gene. V lost 3 bases to trimming and J lost 8 bases; unmatched junction nucleotides: 3. The CDR3 bases are TGTGCCAGCAGCTATACAGGGGCTACGCAGTATTTT. This translates into CASSYTGATQYF.

The table lists this clone with a few counts. The chain employs TRBV5-5 and TRBJ2-7; 10 bases are a match to TRBD2. The germline V gene has CDR1 SGHKS and CDR2 YYEKEE (reference sequence). The CDR3 contains 16 residues. Germline trimming cut 4 bases from V and 0 bases from J; bases unmatched to any gene: 7. CDR3 bases: TGTGCCAGCAGCACAGCCCCTAGCGGGGGCTCCTACGAGCAGTACTTC. Translation gives CASSTAPSGGSYEQYF.

The chain has TRBV14 and TRBJ1-3; D call uncertain. The ends were cut back, 6 bases at V and 3 bases at J, with 9 bases in the middle. Germline loops: CDR1 SGHDN, CDR2 FVKESK. CDR3 length equals 13 residues. CDR3 region: CASRRRNGNTIYF. The DNA for the CDR3 is TGTGCCAGCAGAAGGCGGAATGGAAACACCATATATTTT.

This clone was seen only a few times. The chain recombines TRBV6-5 with TRBJ2-3; possible D gene TRBD2, 6 bases. The length of the CDR3 is 14 residues. Trimming removed 6 bases at V and 4 bases at J, with 14 bases between. Per germline, CDR1 MNHEY and CDR2 SVGAGI. This CDR3 is CASSRLGMADTQYF. CDR3 nucleotide sequence: TGTGCCAGCAGCCGACTAGGGATGGCAGATACGCAGTATTTT.

There are a few counts of this clone. The genes are TRBV11-3 and TRBJ2-7; 7 bases agree with TRBD1. V lost 5 bases and J lost 0; bases outside the gene matches: 7. Looked up from germline, CDR1 is SGHNT and CDR2 is YENEEA. CDR3 length: 15 residues. CDR3 coding DNA: TGTGCCAGCAGCCTGCCGGGACAGTTCTCCTACGAGCAGTACTTC. Amino acid sequence: CASSLPGQFSYEQYF.

In this sample, this clone turned up a few times. The chain has TRBV18 and TRBJ2-7; possible D gene TRBD2, 6 bases. Trimming took 2 bases from V and 0 from J, leaving 11 bases between them. The CDR3 contains 15 residues. CDR1 is KGHSH, CDR2 LQKENI, per germline. The CDR3 nucleotides are TGTGCCAGCTCACCAACCGGGACTGCCTCCTACGAGCAGTACTTC. Residues: CASSPTGTASYEQYF.

This clone was observed a few times. The gene calls are TRBV7-8 and TRBJ2-7; the D gene is possibly TRBD1 (5 bases). Germline CDR1 and CDR2: SGHVS and FQNEAQ. The CDR3 consists of 14 residues. Trimming pared 0 bases from V and 3 bases from J, leaving 9 bases between. For the CDR3, the DNA is TGTGCCAGCAGCTTAGCGCCAGGGCTCTACGAGCAGTACTTC. Protein product: CASSLAPGLYEQYF.

This clone was counted between two and nine times. V gene TRBV4-1 combines with J gene TRBJ2-7, with 8 bases matching TRBD1. Germline CDR1 and CDR2: MGHRA and YSYEKL. The J segment lost 1 base and the V segment lost 3 bases, leaving 8 bases of the junction unmatched. The CDR3 runs 16 residues. CDR3 in DNA: TGCGCCAGCAGCCAGGGAGACAGGGGCAGGTCCTACGAGCAGTACTTC. The encoded protein is CASSQGDRGRSYEQYF.

V is TRBV5-4 and J is TRBJ2-1, with 10 bases matching TRBD1. CDR1 is SGHNT, CDR2 YYREEE, per germline (reference sequence). Losses at the gene ends were 2 bases for V and 0 bases for J; bases not matched to a gene: 2. The CDR3 is made up of 16 amino acids. CDR3: CASSLRQGASYNEQFF. Written as DNA, the CDR3 is TGTGCCAGCAGCTTAAGACAGGGGGCCTCCTACAATGAGCAGTTCTTC.

The V gene is TRBV10-2, the J gene TRBJ1-2, with 9 bases identical to TRBD1. Germline assignment: CDR1 WSHSY and CDR2 SAAADI. The CDR3 spans 14 residues. V shed 8 bases, J shed 2 bases, and the junction held 6 bases outside the gene matches. In nucleotides, the CDR3 is TGCGCCAGCCTGAGACAGGGGGACAACTATGGCTACACCTTC. This codes for CASLRQGDNYGYTF.

J is TRBJ1-2 and V is TRBV5-1; D is uncertain. The V gene's germline CDR1 is SGHRS and CDR2 YFSETQ. V lost 1 base and J lost 9, with 13 bases in between. This CDR3 is built from 13 residues. CDR3 residues: CASSLLSGGSYTF. Here the CDR3 DNA reads TGCGCCAGCAGCTTGTTGTCAGGAGGTAGCTACACCTTC.

This clone has more than one count but fewer than ten. Additional DNA sequences in this sample encode the identical CDR3. The rearrangement joins TRBV6-5 to TRBJ2-5; D ambiguous. The CDR3 runs to 13 residues. The germline V and J ends were trimmed by 6 bases and 4 bases, with 12 bases remaining between them. The germline V gene encodes CDR1 MNHEY and CDR2 SVGAGI. CDR3 nucleotide sequence: TGTGCCAGCAGCCTCGACCGAGGAGAGACCCAGTACTTC. The encoded protein is CASSLDRGETQYF.

This clone showed up just a few times. The chain's CDR3 is CASNINPGGTEAFF. CDR3 bases: TGTGCCAGCAATATTAACCCAGGGGGCACTGAAGCTTTCTTT. The chain carries TRBV6-5 and TRBJ1-1; TRBD1 matches 7 bases. Germline V lookup: CDR1 MNHEY, CDR2 SVGAGI. The trim removed 7 bases at V and 4 bases at J, leaving 9 bases unmatched. The CDR3 extends over 14 amino acids.

This clone showed up just a few times. The CDR3, as DNA: TGTGCCAGTAAGTTCCGGGCGGGGGCCGACAATGAGCAGTTCTTC. This encodes CASKFRAGADNEQFF. The J gene is TRBJ2-1, the V gene TRBV19; a weak D match, TRBD2 (7 bases). The CDR3 covers 15 residues. V was cut by 7 bases and J by 5 bases, with 18 bases left in between. Germline CDR1 is LNHDA and CDR2 is SQIVND (reference sequence). The full variable domain, completed using reference TRBV19 and TRBJ2-1, is DGGITQSPKYLFRKEGQNVTLSCEQNLNHDAMYWYRQDPGQGLRLIYYSQIVNDFQKGDIAEGYSVSREKKESFPLTVTSAQKNPTAFYLCASKFRAGADNEQFFGPGTRLTVL.

The chain employs TRBV6-1 and TRBJ1-5; tentative D call: TRBD1 (6 bases). Germline CDR1 MNHNS, CDR2 SASEGT. The CDR3 is made up of 15 amino acids. Trimming removed 5 bases from V and 2 bases from J, with 13 bases in between. CDR3 sequence: CASSTQGQGNQPQHF. The CDR3 bases are TGTGCCAGCAGTACGCAGGGGCAGGGCAATCAGCCCCAGCATTTT.

This clone has only a few counts. The rearrangement uses TRBV21-1 and TRBJ2-5; TRBD1, as called in the table, went unchecked against the DNA. TRBV21-1 is deemed a pseudogene. The CDR3 has 18 amino acids. The CDR3 region is CASSILGTGPTTEETQYF. The CDR3 DNA follows: TGTGCCAGTAGCATTCTAGGGACAGGGCCAACCACAGAGGAGACCCAGTACTTC.

The V call is TRBV6-4, the J call TRBJ1-2; D call uncertain. Germline CDR1 reads MRHNA; CDR2 reads SNTAGT. With 0 bases removed from V and 8 bases from J, the gap between germline ends came to 4 bases. The CDR3 consists of 11 residues. The CDR3 DNA is TGTGCCAGCAGTGACTCGAGAGGCTACACCTTC. Amino acid sequence: CASSDSRGYTF.

This clone occurred a few times. The V gene is TRBV5-6, the J gene TRBJ2-1; 8 bases match TRBD1. The CDR3 contains 13 residues. The J segment lost 8 bases and the V segment lost 3 bases, leaving 4 bases of the junction unmatched. The germline gives CDR1 SGHDT, CDR2 YYEEEE. The CDR3 spells CASSSRGPDEQFF. CDR3 nucleotide sequence: TGTGCCAGCAGCTCCAGGGGGCCGGATGAGCAGTTCTTC.

This clone was seen more than once but under ten times. The chain links TRBV30 to TRBJ1-1, with a weak D call TRBD1 (5 bases). This CDR3 has 13 amino acids. Trimming removed 2 bases from V and 2 bases from J, with 9 bases in between. Germline assignment: CDR1 GTSNPN and CDR2 SVGIG (reference sequence). This CDR3 reads CAWSTGQNTEAFF. Written as DNA, the CDR3 is TGTGCCTGGAGTACTGGACAAAACACTGAAGCTTTCTTT.

The V and J genes are TRBV14 and TRBJ2-3; weak D call: TRBD2 (6 bases). The CDR3 sequence is 14 residues long. V was pared by 3 bases and J by 2 bases, with 9 bases between. The germline V gene encodes CDR1 SGHDN and CDR2 FVKESK. DNA for the CDR3: TGTGCCAGCAGCCAGGGGGACTTCACAGATACGCAGTATTTT. It translates to CASSQGDFTDTQYF.

The gene calls are TRBV6-5 and TRBJ2-7; D perhaps matches TRBD1 (5 bases). The CDR3 is 13 residues long. The germline V and J ends were trimmed by 2 bases and 4 bases, with 9 bases remaining between them. Germline values: CDR1 MNHEY, CDR2 SVGAGI. The CDR3 loop is CASSYRDRYEQYF. DNA of the CDR3: TGTGCCAGCAGTTACCGAGACAGATACGAGCAGTACTTC.

V is TRBV5-1 and J is TRBJ2-3; D might be TRBD1 (5 bases). The CDR3 runs to 15 residues. Germline V gene data show CDR1 as SGHRS and CDR2 as YFSETQ. Trimming removed 1 base at V and 2 bases at J, with 11 bases between. The CDR3 is CASSLNIRATDTQYF. The CDR3 DNA follows: TGCGCCAGCAGCTTGAATATCAGGGCCACAGATACGCAGTATTTT. The entire variable domain, with the rest obtained from reference TRBV5-1 and TRBJ2-3, is as follows: KAGVTQTPRYLIKTRGQQVTLSCSPISGHRSVSWYQQTPGQGLQFLFEYFSETQRNKGNFPGRFSGRQFSNSRSEMNVSTLELGDSALYLCASSLNIRATDTQYFGPGTRLTVL.

This clone has only a few counts. At one end the junction does not follow the germline gene, possibly because of a read error. The genes are TRBV7-7 and TRBJ1-5; D possibly corresponds to TRBD1 (5 bases). Germline values: CDR1 SSHAT, CDR2 FNYEAQ (reference sequence). This CDR3 region has 13 residues. CDR3 residues: CASSLGEGQPQHF. The CDR3 nucleotides read TGTGCTAGCAGCTTAGGGGAGGGTCAGCCCCAGCATTTT. The whole variable domain, remainder taken from reference TRBV7-7 and TRBJ1-5, is GAGVSQSPRYKVTKRGQDVTLRCDPISSHATLYWYQQALGQGPEFLTYFNYEAQPDKSGLPSDRFSAERPEGSISTLTIQRTEQRDSAMYRCASSLGEGQPQHFGDGTRLSIL.

The chain has TRBV6-6 and TRBJ1-5; possible D gene TRBD1, 6 bases. The ends were cut back, 3 bases at V and 0 bases at J, with 9 bases in the middle. This CDR3 is built from 15 residues. The germline gives CDR1 MNHNY, CDR2 SVGAGI (reference sequence). The CDR3 reads CASSYGQYSNQPQHF. The CDR3 DNA sequence: TGTGCCAGCAGTTATGGACAGTATAGCAATCAGCCCCAGCATTTT.

The V and J genes are TRBV6-5 and TRBJ1-2; TRBD1 is a possible D gene (5 bases). Germline assignment: CDR1 MNHEY and CDR2 SVGAGI. V was clipped by 8 bases and J by 7 bases, with 14 bases between them. The CDR3 totals 12 residues. As DNA, the CDR3 is TGTGCCAGCCAAGGGCAGGGTAGTGGCTACACCTTC. Translated, it gives CASQGQGSGYTF.

The chain links TRBV11-2 to TRBJ1-4; TRBD1 aligns across 7 bases. This CDR3 comprises 14 residues. The ends lost 5 bases at V and 6 bases at J; junction bases unmatched: 6. Germline V gives CDR1 SGHAT, CDR2 FQNNGV. The CDR3 region has the DNA TGTGCCAGCAGCAAACAGGGGTCCCATGAAAAACTGTTTTTT. Its translation is CASSKQGSHEKLFF.

This clone is medium-sized within its sample. The chain links TRBV19 to TRBJ2-1; 11 bases line up with TRBD2. Germline V gene lookup returns CDR1 LNHDA and CDR2 SQIVND (reference sequence). This CDR3 has 16 amino acids. V gave up 5 bases and J gave up 0 bases; unmatched junction bases: 3. CDR3 sequence (DNA): TGTGCCAGTAGTGTAGCGGGAGGGCCCTCCTACAATGAGCAGTTCTTC. The encoded protein is CASSVAGGPSYNEQFF.

This rearrangement joins TRBV7-9 to TRBJ1-2, with unresolved D. Looked up from germline, CDR1 is SEHNR and CDR2 is FQNEAQ (reference sequence). V lost 6 bases to trimming and J lost 4 bases, with 18 bases between them. This CDR3 has 15 amino acids. The CDR3 loop reads CASRYAVERGYGYTF. CDR3 nucleotide sequence: TGTGCCAGCAGATATGCGGTAGAACGTGGCTATGGCTACACCTTC. The full variable domain, in which reference TRBV7-9 and TRBJ1-2 provide the parts outside the CDR3, is DTGVSQNPRHKITKRGQNVTFRCDPISEHNRLYWYRQTLGQGPEFLTYFQNEAQLEKSRLLSDRFSAERPKGSFSTLEIQRTEQGDSAMYLCASRYAVERGYGYTFGSGTRLTVV.

The chain carries TRBV6-1 and TRBJ2-3; 7 bases line up with TRBD1. The ends lost 6 bases at V and 4 bases at J; junction bases unmatched: 10. CDR3 length: 15 amino acids. Germline V CDR1 and CDR2: MNHNS, SASEGT. CDR3 region: CASRPDRAGPDTQYF. The DNA of the CDR3 is TGTGCCAGCAGACCCGACAGGGCGGGCCCAGATACGCAGTATTTT.

This clone was counted a few times. The rearrangement joins TRBV7-9 to TRBJ2-3; D might be TRBD2 (5 bases). Germline V gene sequence: CDR1 SEHNR, CDR2 FQNEAQ (reference sequence). V was trimmed by 5 bases and J by 0 bases, leaving 9 bases between them. This CDR3 comprises 14 residues. The CDR3 DNA is TGTGCCAGCAGCCCCCGAGGGAGCACAGATACGCAGTATTTT. Translating gives CASSPRGSTDTQYF.

This clone has only a few counts. The chain employs TRBV6-6 and TRBJ2-7; 11 bases are shared with TRBD1. The CDR3 has 13 amino acids. Trimming cost V 6 bases and J 6 bases; bases outside gene matches: 4. The germline V gene has CDR1 MNHNY and CDR2 SVGAGI (reference sequence). The CDR3 sequence: CASSRGTGGEQYF. The CDR3 coding sequence is TGTGCCAGCAGCCGCGGGACAGGGGGCGAGCAGTACTTC.